This T cell receptor beta chain comes out of a study of vaccination and CD4 T cells after COVID-19 (dated by TCRdb to the early 2020s). Regarding the study in general: Every convalescent patient had a positive nasal swab PCR test for SARS-CoV-2, with mild disease in eight to ten patients and severe disease in one. In around nine COVID-19 convalescent patients and several infection-naive healthy vaccine recipients, the spike-specific CD4+ TCR repertoire before mRNA vaccination was compared with the repertoire after mRNA vaccination. Control cultures received a CEFX viral epitope pool as the positive control, an HIV-1 Nef peptide pool as the negative control, or no peptide. Each participant got two doses of either the Pfizer-BioNTech BNT162b2 vaccine (n=8) or the Moderna mRNA-1273 vaccine (n=2). The convalescent cohort comprised six males and four females, including two Hispanic individuals, seven Caucasians, two Asians and one multiracial person. Post-COVID blood samples from convalescent patients were collected a median of approximately 93 days after diagnosis, with a range of roughly 30 to 170 days. Overlapping spike peptide pools from SARS-CoV-2 and from the common cold coronaviruses HCoV-NL63, HCoV-OC43 and HCoV-229E were used as culture stimuli. The time from the second vaccine dose to post-vaccine blood sampling had a median of roughly 79 days and ranged from about 12 to 250 days. The paper as a whole reports these results and caveats: Only a relatively small number of convalescent patients were included in the study, and early timepoints following natural infection were not analyzed. Among the post-vaccine SARS-CoV-2-reactive clones in convalescent patients, a median about 86% showed up only after vaccination, which suggests vaccine-specific priming. An increase in the median number of SARS-CoV-2-reactive clonotypes from around 20 after infection to 35 to 40 after vaccination was observed, but the change was not found to be significant. In convalescent patients, nearly all vaccine-specific clones (304 of 307) were found to be mono-reactive for SARS-CoV-2 spike rather than cross-reactive with common cold coronaviruses.

This clonotype turned up a few times. This receptor's antigen is unknown. No much larger clonotype is one base removed from it; base qualities were not supplied. Sample treatment or condition, as interpreted from the label and publication: approximately 10-day PBMC culture with coronavirus spike peptide pools or control peptides (ViraFEST assay). The ViraFEST assay, used in the study, expanded antigen-specific T cells with peptide pools and then identified the expanded clonotypes through TCR sequencing. Positive SARS-CoV-2 PCR tests in the convalescent patients dated from March to December 2020, before Alpha, Beta and Delta variants emerged in the United States. Approximately 1.8 million PBMCs per well were cultured in IMDM with approximately 5.5% human AB serum and roughly 9.3 IU/ml IL-2, plus 10 ug/ml peptide pools. Half of the culture medium was replaced with fresh IL-2-containing medium on days 3 and 7. After approximately eleven days of culture, CD4+ T cells were isolated by negative selection with the EasySep CD4+ T cell isolation kit. Ficoll-Paque Plus gradient centrifugation was used to isolate PBMCs from whole blood, and the isolated PBMCs were then either used fresh or cryopreserved at -140C. In general, triplicate wells were set up for every culture condition.

Spanning cysteine to phenylalanine, the CDR3 consists of 15 amino acids. CDR3 DNA is the only sequence kept; it has 45 bases, read in frame from the first base. CDR1 and CDR2 (SGHTA, FQGNSA) derive from the germline V gene. V loses 1 base of germline sequence and J loses 4 bases, and the interval between the two ends is 10 bases. Libraries were prepared through PCR. At the Johns Hopkins FTIC core, DNA from the cultured CD4+ T cells underwent TCR sequencing with the Oncomine TCR Beta short-read assay. The QIAamp micro DNA kit was used to extract genomic DNA from the cultured CD4+ T cells. Oncomine TCR Beta libraries made from cultured CD4+ T cells were pooled using unique dual indexes and sequenced on an Illumina iSeq 100. Regarding the original processing steps: Non-productive sequences were filtered out, and CDR3s that did not start with C, did not end with F or W, or were shorter than 7 amino acids were discarded. Antigen-specific clonotypes were identified using the MANAFEST web application through comparison of peptide-stimulated wells with reference and other culture wells. An FDR below 0.05, an odds ratio above 5, and a productive frequency above 0.1% in at least two of three replicate wells were required for clones to be considered positive. Clonotypes that were significantly expanded in both SARS-CoV-2 spike wells and at least one common cold coronavirus spike condition were defined as cross-reactive. Levenshtein distances (stringdist) and unrooted phylogenetic trees (ape) in R version 3.6.1 were used to assess CDR3 homology. The public reads were reprocessed in TCRdb via fastp at Q25 and MiXCR, keeping in-frame beta chains. Rows matching on CDR3 protein sequence are summarized as one entry with the most common DNA and genes. For this entry, the V and J calls and clone size follow TCRdb and not the study's own pipeline. The sample contains 2,500 to 3,500 distinct CDR3 sequences, roughly 77% of them found a single time. Of the sample, about 20% falls within the top ten clones.

Sequenced material: CD4+ T cells from blood, cultured in vitro. The source is a human donor who had recovered from COVID-19. Recombination joined TRBV7-2 with TRBJ2-2, with no D gene named confidently. The DNA reads as follows: TGTGCCAGCAGCTTAGACGTCAGTCCCACCGGGGAGCTGTTTTTT. Protein translation: CASSLDVSPTGELFF.